The 6 T cell receptor beta chains given below trace back to one sample, sequenced in a study of T-cell reconstitution after alpha-beta-depleted transplantation in children (dated by TCRdb to the mid-2010s). The library was built by means of PCR. The instrument given in TCRdb is Illumina HiSeq 2500. To normalize quantification of the TCRbeta repertoire, the TCR libraries were built with molecular barcoding that relied on unique molecular identifiers. In-frame beta chains were kept once TCRdb had trimmed the public reads at Q25 with fastp and called clones with MiXCR. Records with the same CDR3 protein are collapsed into one entry carrying the most frequent genes and DNA. The sample table shows 240,000 or so distinct CDR3 sequences, and around 13% are seen once. The ten largest clones represent around 2.5% of the sample. Sequencing used PBMCs from the stem cell graft donor, obtained from the stem cell graft. Receptors were obtained from a human donor who donated a stem cell graft to a child with acute lymphoblastic leukemia.

This clonotype was counted many times. V and J are TRBV11-1 and TRBJ2-1, with TRBD1 matching 10 bases. After removal of 5 bases from V and 7 bases from J, the junction contained 20 bases not matched to a gene. The CDR3 has 19 residues. Germline-derived CDR1 and CDR2 are SGHAT and FQDESV (reference sequence). For the CDR3, the DNA is TGTGCCAGCAGCAGGGACAGGGGTATGGGACTAGGAAGGAGAAATGAGCAGTTCTTC. This codes for CASSRDRGMGLGRRNEQFF.

In its sample, this clonotype was seen many times. This sequence joins TRBV12-3 or TRBV12-4 and TRBJ1-4; 8 nucleotides match TRBD1. This CDR3 contains 14 residues. The V and J ends lost 6 bases and 8 bases, in that order; junction bases with no gene match: 8. The DNA for the CDR3 is TGTGCCAGCAGCCCCGGACAGGGCGAGGAAAAACTGTTTTTT. Its translation: CASSPGQGEEKLFF.

The chain has TRBV20-1 and TRBJ2-5, with a weak D call TRBD2 (7 bases). The CDR3 is 16 residues long. V was pared by 2 bases and J by 5 bases, with 21 bases between. The germline CDR1 and CDR2 sequences are DFQATT and SNEGSKA (reference sequence). This CDR3 reads CSARLTREGGAETQYF. CDR3 DNA: TGCAGTGCTAGACTAACACGCGAGGGGGGGGCTGAGACCCAGTACTTC.

This clonotype was observed at least ten times. The gene calls are TRBV15 and TRBJ1-1, with 12 bases aligning to TRBD1. The ends lost 5 bases at V and 3 bases at J; junction bases unmatched: 4. The length of the CDR3 is 15 residues. In germline, CDR1 is LNHNV, CDR2 YYDKDF (reference sequence). In DNA, the CDR3 is TGTGCCACCAGCGGGGGACAGGGGGCGTACACTGAAGCTTTCTTT. Translation gives CATSGGQGAYTEAFF.

This clonotype was picked up many times. The chain joins TRBV12-3 or TRBV12-4 to TRBJ2-7; 10 nucleotides agree with TRBD2. This CDR3 spans 16 amino acids. Trimming took 3 bases from V and 6 from J; bases not matched to a gene: 11. This CDR3 is CASSFIMTSGPLEQYF. Written as DNA, the CDR3 is TGTGCCAGCAGTTTTATTATGACTAGCGGGCCCCTCGAGCAGTACTTC.

This clonotype was seen many times. The gene calls are TRBV12-3 or TRBV12-4 and TRBJ1-1; the match to TRBD1 covers 8 bases. The CDR3 is 16 residues long. Unmatched junction bases numbered 14, after V lost 6 bases and J lost 5 bases. The CDR3 DNA reads TGTGCCAGCAGCCCGGACAGGGCGATTATGAGGACTGAAGCTTTCTTT. It is translated as CASSPDRAIMRTEAFF.